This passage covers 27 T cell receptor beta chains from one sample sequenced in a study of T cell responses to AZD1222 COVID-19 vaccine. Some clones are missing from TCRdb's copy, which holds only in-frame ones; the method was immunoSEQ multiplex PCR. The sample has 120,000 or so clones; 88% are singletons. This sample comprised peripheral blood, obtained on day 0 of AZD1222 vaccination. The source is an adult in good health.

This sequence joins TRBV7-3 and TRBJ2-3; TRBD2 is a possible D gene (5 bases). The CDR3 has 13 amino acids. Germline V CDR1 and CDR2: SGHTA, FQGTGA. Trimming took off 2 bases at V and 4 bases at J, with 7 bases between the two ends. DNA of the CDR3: TGTGCCAGCAGCTTACTCGGGGCAGATACGCAGTATTTT. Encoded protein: CASSLLGADTQYF.

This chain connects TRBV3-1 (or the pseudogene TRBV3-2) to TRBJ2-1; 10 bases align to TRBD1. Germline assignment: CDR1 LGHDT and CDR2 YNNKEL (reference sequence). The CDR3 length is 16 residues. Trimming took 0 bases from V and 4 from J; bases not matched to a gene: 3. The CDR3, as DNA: TGTGCCAGCAGCCAAGACGGGACAGGGGATTACAATGAGCAGTTCTTC. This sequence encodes CASSQDGTGDYNEQFF.

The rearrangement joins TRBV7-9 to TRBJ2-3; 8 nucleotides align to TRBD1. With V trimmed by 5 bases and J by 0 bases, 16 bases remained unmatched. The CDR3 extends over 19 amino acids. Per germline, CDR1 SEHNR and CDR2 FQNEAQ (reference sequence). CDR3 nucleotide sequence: TGTGCCAGCAGCGCCCCCACAGGGGGTGGGGGAGATAGCACAGATACGCAGTATTTT. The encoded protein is CASSAPTGGGGDSTDTQYF. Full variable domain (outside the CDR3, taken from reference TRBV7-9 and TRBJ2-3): DTGVSQNPRHKITKRGQNVTFRCDPISEHNRLYWYRQTLGQGPEFLTYFQNEAQLEKSRLLSDRFSAERPKGSFSTLEIQRTEQGDSAMYLCASSAPTGGGGDSTDTQYFGPGTRLTVL.

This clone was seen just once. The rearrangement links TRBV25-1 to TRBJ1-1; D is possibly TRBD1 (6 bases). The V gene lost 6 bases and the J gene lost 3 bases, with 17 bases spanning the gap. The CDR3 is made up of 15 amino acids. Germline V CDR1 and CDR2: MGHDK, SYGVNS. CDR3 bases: TGTGCCAGCAGGGGAGTTTTACAGGGTGACACTGAAGCTTTCTTT. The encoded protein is CASRGVLQGDTEAFF.

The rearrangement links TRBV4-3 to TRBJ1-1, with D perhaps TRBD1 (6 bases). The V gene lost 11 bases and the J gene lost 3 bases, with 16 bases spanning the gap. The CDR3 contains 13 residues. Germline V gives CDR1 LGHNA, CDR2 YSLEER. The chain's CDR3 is CASWGGLDTEAFF. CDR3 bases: TGCGCCTCCTGGGGGGGGCTTGACACTGAAGCTTTCTTT.

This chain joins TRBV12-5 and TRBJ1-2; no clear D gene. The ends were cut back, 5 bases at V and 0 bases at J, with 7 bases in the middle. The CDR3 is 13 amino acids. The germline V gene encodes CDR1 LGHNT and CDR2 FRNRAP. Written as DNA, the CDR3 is TGTGCTAGTGGTAATACAGCTAACTATGGCTACACCTTC. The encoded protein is CASGNTANYGYTF.

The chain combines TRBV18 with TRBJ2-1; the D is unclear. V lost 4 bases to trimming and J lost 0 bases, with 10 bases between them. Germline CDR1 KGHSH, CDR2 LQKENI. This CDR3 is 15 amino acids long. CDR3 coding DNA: TGTGCCAGCTCACGGGCGGCGAGCTCCTACAATGAGCAGTTCTTC. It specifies CASSRAASSYNEQFF.

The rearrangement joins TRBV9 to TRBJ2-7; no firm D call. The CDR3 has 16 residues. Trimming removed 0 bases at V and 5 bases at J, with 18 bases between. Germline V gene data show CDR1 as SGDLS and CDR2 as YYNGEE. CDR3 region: CASSVGPHRNKDEQYF. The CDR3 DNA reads TGTGCCAGCAGCGTAGGACCTCACCGGAACAAGGACGAGCAGTACTTC.

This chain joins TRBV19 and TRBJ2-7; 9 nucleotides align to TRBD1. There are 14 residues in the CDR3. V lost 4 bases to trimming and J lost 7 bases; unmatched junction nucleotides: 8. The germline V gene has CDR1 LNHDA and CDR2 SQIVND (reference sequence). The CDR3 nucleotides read TGTGCCAGTAGTACCCGGGACAGGGTGAAAGAGCAGTACTTC. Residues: CASSTRDRVKEQYF.

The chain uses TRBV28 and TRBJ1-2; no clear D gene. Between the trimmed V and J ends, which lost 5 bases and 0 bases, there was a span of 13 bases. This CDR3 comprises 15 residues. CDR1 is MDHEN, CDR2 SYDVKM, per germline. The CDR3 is CASSQSQNPNYGYTF. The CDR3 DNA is TGTGCCAGCAGTCAGAGCCAAAACCCTAACTATGGCTACACCTTC.

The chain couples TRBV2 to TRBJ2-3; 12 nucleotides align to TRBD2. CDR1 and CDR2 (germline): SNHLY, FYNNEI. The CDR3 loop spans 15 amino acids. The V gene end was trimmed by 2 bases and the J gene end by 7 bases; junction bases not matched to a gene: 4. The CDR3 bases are TGTGCCAGCAGTGAAAGACTAGCGGGAGAAAATACGCAGTATTTT. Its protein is CASSERLAGENTQYF.

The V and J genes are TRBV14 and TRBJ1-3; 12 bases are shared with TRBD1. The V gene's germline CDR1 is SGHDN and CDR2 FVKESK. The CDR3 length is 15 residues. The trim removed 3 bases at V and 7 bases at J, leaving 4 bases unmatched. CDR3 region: CASSQGTGGWNTIYF. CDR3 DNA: TGTGCCAGCAGCCAGGGGACAGGGGGCTGGAACACCATATATTTT.

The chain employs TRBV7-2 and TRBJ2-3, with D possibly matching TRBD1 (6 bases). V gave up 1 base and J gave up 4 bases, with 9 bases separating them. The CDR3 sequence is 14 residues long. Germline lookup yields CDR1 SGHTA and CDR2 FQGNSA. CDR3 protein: CASSLDTGPDTQYF. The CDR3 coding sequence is TGTGCCAGCAGCTTAGATACAGGGCCAGATACGCAGTATTTT.

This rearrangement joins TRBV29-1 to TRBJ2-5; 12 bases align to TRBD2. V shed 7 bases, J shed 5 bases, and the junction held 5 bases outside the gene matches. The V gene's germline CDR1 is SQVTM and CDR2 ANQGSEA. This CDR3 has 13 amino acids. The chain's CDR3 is CSGGLAGGETQYF. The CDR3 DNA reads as TGCAGCGGGGGACTAGCGGGTGGGGAGACCCAGTACTTC.

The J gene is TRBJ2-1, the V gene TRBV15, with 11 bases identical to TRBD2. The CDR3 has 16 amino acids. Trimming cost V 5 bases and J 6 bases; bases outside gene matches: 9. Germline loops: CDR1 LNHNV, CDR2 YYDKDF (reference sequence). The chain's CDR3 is CATSHYSGRARNEQFF. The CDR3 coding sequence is TGTGCCACCAGCCATTATAGCGGGAGGGCCCGCAATGAGCAGTTCTTC.

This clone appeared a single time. The CDR3: CASNWLEGGGQFF. DNA for the CDR3: TGTGCCAGCAACTGGTTAGAGGGAGGGGGGCAGTTCTTC. This rearrangement joins TRBV2 to TRBJ2-1; maybe TRBD2 (7 bases). The V gene's germline CDR1 is SNHLY and CDR2 FYNNEI. V was pared by 7 bases and J by 12 bases, with 19 bases between. The CDR3 is 13 amino acids.

CDR3 coding DNA: TGTGCCAGCAGGGCCCGGGGCTGGAACTATGGCTACACCTTC. Translation: CASRARGWNYGYTF. The gene calls are TRBV27 and TRBJ1-2; TRBD1 is a possible D gene (5 bases). This CDR3 comprises 14 residues. From germline, CDR1 is MNHEY and CDR2 SMNVEV (reference sequence). The V and J ends lost 6 bases and 2 bases respectively, with 13 bases between them.

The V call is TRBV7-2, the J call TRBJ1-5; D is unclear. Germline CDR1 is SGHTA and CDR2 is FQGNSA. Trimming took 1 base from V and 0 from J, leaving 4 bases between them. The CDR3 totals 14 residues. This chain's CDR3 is CASSLGYSNQPQHF. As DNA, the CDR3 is TGTGCCAGCAGCTTAGGGTATAGCAATCAGCCCCAGCATTTT.

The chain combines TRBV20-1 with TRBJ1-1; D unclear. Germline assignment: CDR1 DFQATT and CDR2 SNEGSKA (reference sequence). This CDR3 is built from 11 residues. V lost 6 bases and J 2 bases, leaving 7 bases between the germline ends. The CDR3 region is CSAAKNTEAFF. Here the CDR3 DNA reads TGCAGTGCCGCCAAAAACACTGAAGCTTTCTTT.

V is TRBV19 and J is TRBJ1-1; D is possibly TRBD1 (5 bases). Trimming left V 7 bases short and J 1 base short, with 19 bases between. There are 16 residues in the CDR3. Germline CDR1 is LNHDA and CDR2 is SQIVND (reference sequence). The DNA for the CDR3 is TGTGCCAGTACCGGATTCCGTCAGGGATCGAACACTGAAGCTTTCTTT. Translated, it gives CASTGFRQGSNTEAFF. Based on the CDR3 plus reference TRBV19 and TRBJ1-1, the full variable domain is DGGITQSPKYLFRKEGQNVTLSCEQNLNHDAMYWYRQDPGQGLRLIYYSQIVNDFQKGDIAEGYSVSREKKESFPLTVTSAQKNPTAFYLCASTGFRQGSNTEAFFGQGTRLTVV.

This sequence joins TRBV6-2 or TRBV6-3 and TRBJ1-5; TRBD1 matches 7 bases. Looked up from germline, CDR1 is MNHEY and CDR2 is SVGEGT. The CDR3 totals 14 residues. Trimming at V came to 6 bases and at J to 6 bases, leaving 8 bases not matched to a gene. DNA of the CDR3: TGTGCCAGCAGCTCTACAGGGGTTGGTCAGCCCCAGCATTTT. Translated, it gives CASSSTGVGQPQHF.

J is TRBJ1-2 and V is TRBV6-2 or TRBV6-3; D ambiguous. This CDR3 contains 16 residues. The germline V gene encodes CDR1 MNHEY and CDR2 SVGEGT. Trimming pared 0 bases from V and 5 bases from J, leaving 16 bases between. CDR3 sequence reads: CASSYSMPGFGYGYTF. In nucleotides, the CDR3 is TGTGCCAGCAGTTACTCGATGCCTGGCTTTGGGTATGGCTACACCTTC.

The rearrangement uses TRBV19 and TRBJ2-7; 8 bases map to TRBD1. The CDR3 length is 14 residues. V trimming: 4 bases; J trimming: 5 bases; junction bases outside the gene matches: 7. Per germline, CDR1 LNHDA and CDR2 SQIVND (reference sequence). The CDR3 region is CASSRTGSLNEQYF. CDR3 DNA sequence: TGTGCCAGTAGTAGGACAGGGTCGCTTAACGAGCAGTACTTC.

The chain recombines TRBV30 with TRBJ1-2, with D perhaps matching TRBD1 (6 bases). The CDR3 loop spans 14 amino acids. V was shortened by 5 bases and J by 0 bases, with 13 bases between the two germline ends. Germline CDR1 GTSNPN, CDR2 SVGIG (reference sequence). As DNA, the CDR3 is TGTGCCTGGGGTTATGGACAGACTAACTATGGCTACACCTTC. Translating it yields CAWGYGQTNYGYTF. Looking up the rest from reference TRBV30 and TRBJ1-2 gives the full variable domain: SQTIHQWPATLVQPVGSPLSLECTVEGTSNPNLYWYRQAAGRGLQLLFYSVGIGQISSEVPQNLSASRPQDRQFILSSKKLLLSDSGFYLCAWGYGQTNYGYTFGSGTRLTVV.

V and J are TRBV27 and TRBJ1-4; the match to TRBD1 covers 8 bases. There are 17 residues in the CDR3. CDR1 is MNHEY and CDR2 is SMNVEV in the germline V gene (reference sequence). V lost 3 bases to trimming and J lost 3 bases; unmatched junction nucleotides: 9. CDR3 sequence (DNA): TGTGCCAGCAGTTTTCGATCAGGGGGCGATCCTAATGAAAAACTGTTTTTT. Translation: CASSFRSGGDPNEKLFF.

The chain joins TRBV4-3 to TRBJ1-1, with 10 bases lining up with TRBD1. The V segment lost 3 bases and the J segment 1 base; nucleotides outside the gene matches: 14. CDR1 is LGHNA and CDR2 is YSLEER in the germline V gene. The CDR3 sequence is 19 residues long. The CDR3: CASSQDDRGRFKGNTEAFF. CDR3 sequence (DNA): TGCGCCAGCAGCCAGGATGACAGGGGGCGTTTTAAAGGGAACACTGAAGCTTTCTTT.

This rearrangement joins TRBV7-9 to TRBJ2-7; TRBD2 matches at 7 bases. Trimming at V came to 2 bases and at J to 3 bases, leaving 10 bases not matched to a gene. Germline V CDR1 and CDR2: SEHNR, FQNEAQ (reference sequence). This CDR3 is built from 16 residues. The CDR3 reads CASSLSLAVLSYEQYF. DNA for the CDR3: TGTGCCAGCAGCTTAAGCCTAGCGGTCCTCAGCTACGAGCAGTACTTC.